This TCR beta chain originates from a study of monozygotic twins with inflammatory bowel disease. Germline V gene sequence: CDR1 SGHDN, CDR2 FVKESK. This CDR3 has 15 amino acids. TCRdb re-called the 5' RACE reads and shows each CDR3 protein once, DNA omitted. Its table lists over 110,000 distinct CDR3 sequences. The chain employs TRBV14 and TRBJ2-2; TCRdb's assignment of TRBD1 cannot be checked, as there is no DNA. Sequencing was performed on blood. The TCR was taken from a human donor with ulcerative colitis or Crohn's disease, or a healthy co-twin of an affected twin (not recorded which). This CDR3 is CASSRDRGSTGELVF.